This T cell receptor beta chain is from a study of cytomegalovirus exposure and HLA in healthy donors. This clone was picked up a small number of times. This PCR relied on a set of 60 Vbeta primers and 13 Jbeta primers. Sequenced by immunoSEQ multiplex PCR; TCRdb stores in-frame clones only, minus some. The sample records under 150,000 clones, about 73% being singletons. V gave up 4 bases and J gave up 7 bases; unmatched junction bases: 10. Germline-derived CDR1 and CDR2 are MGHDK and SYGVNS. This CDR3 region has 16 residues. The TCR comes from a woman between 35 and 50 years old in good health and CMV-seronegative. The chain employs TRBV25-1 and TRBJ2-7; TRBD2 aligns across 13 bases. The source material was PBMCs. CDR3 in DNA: TGTGCCAGCAGTGGCTCACAACTAGCGGGAGGGTGGGAGCAGTACTTC. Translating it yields CASSGSQLAGGWEQYF.